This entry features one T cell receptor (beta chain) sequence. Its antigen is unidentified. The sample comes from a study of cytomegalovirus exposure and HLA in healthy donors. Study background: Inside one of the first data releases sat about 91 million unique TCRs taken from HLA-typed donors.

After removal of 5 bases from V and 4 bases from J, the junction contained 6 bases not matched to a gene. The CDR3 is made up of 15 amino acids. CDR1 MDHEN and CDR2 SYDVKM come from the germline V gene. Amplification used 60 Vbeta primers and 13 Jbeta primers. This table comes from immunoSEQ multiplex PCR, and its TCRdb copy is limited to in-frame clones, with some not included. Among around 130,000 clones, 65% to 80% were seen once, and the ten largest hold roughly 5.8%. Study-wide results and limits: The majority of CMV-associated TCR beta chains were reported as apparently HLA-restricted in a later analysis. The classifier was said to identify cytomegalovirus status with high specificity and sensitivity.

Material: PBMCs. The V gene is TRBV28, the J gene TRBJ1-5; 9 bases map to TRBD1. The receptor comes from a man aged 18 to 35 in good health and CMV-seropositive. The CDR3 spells CASSPMTGGNQPQHF. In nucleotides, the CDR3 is TGTGCCAGCAGTCCGATGACAGGGGGAAATCAGCCCCAGCATTTT.